This T cell receptor beta chain was retrieved from a study of blood T cell repertoires in COVID-19. As for the study in general: Sites in the United States, Italy and Spain provided acute and convalescent COVID-19 samples. PBMCs, B-cell-depleted T cells, or T cells provided the cDNA or gDNA that made up the material.

The authors' processing: Nucleated cell number was recorded as an estimate derived from reference gene primer amplification. Using immunoSEQ multiplex PCR, the repertoire was profiled, and TCRdb retains in-frame clones only, with some absent. V and J calls and clone size are given by that table; D and trimming were obtained from the DNA. The sample consists of 150,000 to 250,000 clones, approximately 83% of them appearing once. The V gene's germline CDR1 is LNHDA and CDR2 SQIVND (reference sequence). Trimming stripped 9 bases from V and 0 bases from J, with 11 bases between. The CDR3 covers 13 residues. Participant-given clinical history determined each cohort assignment.

Sequenced material: PBMCs or T cells enriched from blood (not recorded which). This receptor was obtained from a man aged 40-49 years who had recovered from COVID-19. The chain joins TRBV19 to TRBJ1-1; D is possibly TRBD1 (6 bases). The CDR3 loop reads CASGQSMNTEAFF. The CDR3 DNA reads as TGTGCCAGCGGACAGAGCATGAACACTGAAGCTTTCTTT.